This is a list of T cell receptor beta chains from one sample in a study of blood T cell repertoires in COVID-19. Measured with immunoSEQ multiplex PCR; TCRdb has only the in-frame clones, and not every one. The top ten hold under 1.5% of the sample, which has roughly 70,000 clones, approximately 90% seen once. The sequencing sample was made of peripheral blood. The receptors were sampled from a human donor in a cohort sampled during active COVID-19. The CDR3 runs from the conserved cysteine through the conserved F or W. The order of the fields is V gene, clone size, D gene, J gene, CDR3 DNA, CDR3 protein. D genes are given only for firm matches. A clone size is listed for some rows: how often the clone was seen (once, few, many), or a class if it is expanded.

TRBV2	NA	NA	TRBJ2-5	TGTGCCAGCAGGAGGACAGAGCAAGAGACCCAGTACTTC	CASRRTEQETQYF
TRBV5-1	once	NA	TRBJ1-5	TGCGCCAGCAGCTCAGGACATAGCAATCAGCCCCAGCATTTT	CASSSGHSNQPQHF
TRBV29-1	NA	NA	TRBJ1-3	TGCAGCGTTGAAGATCTTCGGGGGAGCTCTGGAAACACCATATATTTT	CSVEDLRGSSGNTIYF
TRBV21-1	NA	NA	TRBJ1-1	TGTGCCAGCAGCAAAGGGGGACAGGGTTTCTCTGAAGCTTTCTTT	CASSKGGQGFSEAFF
TRBV29-1	NA	TRBD2	TRBJ2-3	TGCAGCGTTGAAGATCCGGCTAGCGGGAGTTGGGATACGCAGTATTTT	CSVEDPASGSWDTQYF
TRBV2	NA	NA	TRBJ2-5	TGTGCCAGCAACCAGAACAGGGAAGAGACCCAGTACTTC	CASNQNREETQYF
TRBV4-1	NA	NA	TRBJ1-2	TGCGCCAGCAGCCAAGCAGCCGGGAGGGAAGATGGCTACACCTTC	CASSQAAGREDGYTF
TRBV28	NA	TRBD1	TRBJ1-2	TGTGCCAGCAGTTCGGGCGGGACAGGGGTCGGCTACACCTTC	CASSSGGTGVGYTF
TRBV27	few	TRBD1	TRBJ1-2	TGTGCCAGCAGTACTTCAGGGGGTAGAGGCTACACCTTC	CASSTSGGRGYTF
TRBV19	NA	TRBD2	TRBJ2-1	TGTGCCAGTAGTGCCGGGGCTAGCGGGAACAATGAGCAGTTCTTC	CASSAGASGNNEQFF
TRBV30	NA	NA	TRBJ1-1	TGTGCCTGGAGTGTAACAGGCTCCTACACTGAAGCTTTCTTT	CAWSVTGSYTEAFF
TRBV10-3	NA	TRBD2	TRBJ2-1	TGTGCCATCACCCAGACTAGCGAAGGCTACAATGAGCAGTTCTTC	CAITQTSEGYNEQFF
TRBV10-1	few	NA	TRBJ2-1	TGCGCCAGCGCGGGACAGATTAACAATGAGCAGTTCTTC	CASAGQINNEQFF
TRBV10-1	NA	NA	TRBJ2-2	TGCGCCAGCAGAGGTCAGGGCGCCGGGGAGCTGTTTTTT	CASRGQGAGELFF
TRBV29-1	NA	NA	TRBJ1-1	TGCAGCGTTGAACCAGGGGCTGAAGCTTTCTTT	CSVEPGAEAFF
TRBV12-3/TRBV12-4	NA	NA	TRBJ1-2	TGTGCCAGCAGTTTTAAGCAAGAGGAGGGCTACACCTTC	CASSFKQEEGYTF
TRBV6-5	NA	NA	TRBJ2-1	TGTGCCAGCAGGCCAGCGGGCTCCTACAATGAGCAGTTCTTC	CASRPAGSYNEQFF
TRBV6-6	NA	TRBD1	TRBJ1-4	TGTGCCAGCAGTCACACCAACAGGGGTGGGCCTAATGAAAAACTGTTTTTT	CASSHTNRGGPNEKLFF
TRBV28	NA	NA	TRBJ2-7	TGTGCCAGCAGTTCTGGCCTAGGCTACGAGCAGTACTTC	CASSSGLGYEQYF
TRBV6-5	once	NA	TRBJ2-6	TGTGCCAGTTCTAGCTCTGGGGCCAACGTCCTGACTTTC	CASSSSGANVLTF
TRBV6-6	few	NA	TRBJ2-3	TGTGCCAGCAGTTCCACCGCTCTAGAACCGCAGTATTTT	CASSSTALEPQYF
TRBV19	NA	NA	TRBJ1-4	TGTGCCAGTAGCCTCAGTGCAACTAATGAAAAACTGTTTTTT	CASSLSATNEKLFF
TRBV5-1	NA	NA	TRBJ1-2	TGCGCCAGCAGCCCTGGGACACTGCAGTGGGTATCTGGCTACACCTTC	CASSPGTLQWVSGYTF
TRBV28	NA	NA	TRBJ1-1	TGTGCCAGCAGTGACGGAGGGGCCGGAGAGGATGAAGCTTTCTTT	CASSDGGAGEDEAFF
TRBV7-2	NA	NA	TRBJ2-7	TGTGCCAGCAGCTTAGCAGGAACAGGGCTCAACGAGCAGTACTTC	CASSLAGTGLNEQYF
TRBV28	NA	NA	TRBJ1-3	TGTGCCAGCAGTTTATATAACAGGCAGTCTGGAAACACCATATATTTT	CASSLYNRQSGNTIYF
TRBV5-1	NA	NA	TRBJ2-3	TGCGCCAGCAAAACATCTTATAGCACAGATACGCAGTATTTT	CASKTSYSTDTQYF
TRBV9	NA	TRBD2	TRBJ2-1	TGTGCCAGCAGCGAACCTAGCGGACCCTACAATGAGCAGTTCTTC	CASSEPSGPYNEQFF
TRBV3-1/TRBV3-2	once	NA	TRBJ2-1	TGTGCCAGCAGCCTTTGGGGGGGCGGGAGTACCAATGAGCAGTTCTTC	CASSLWGGGSTNEQFF
TRBV5-1	NA	NA	TRBJ2-1	TGCGCCAGCAGCTCCCCACAAGACGGAGTAACCTACAATGAGCAGTTCTTC	CASSSPQDGVTYNEQFF
TRBV9	NA	NA	TRBJ1-1	TGTGCCAGCAGCGTAGAGGGGTCACGTTTCACTGAAGCTTTCTTT	CASSVEGSRFTEAFF
TRBV5-1	NA	TRBD2	TRBJ2-1	TGCGCCAGCACGGCGGGAGGGAGGAATGAGCAGTTCTTC	CASTAGGRNEQFF
TRBV2	NA	TRBD2	TRBJ2-3	TGTGCCAGCAGTGAAAGCGGGAGGACTATGGGGCAGTATTTT	CASSESGRTMGQYF
TRBV28	NA	TRBD2	TRBJ2-5	TGTGCCAGCAGTTTAGGGGGGGTCCAAGAGACCCAGTACTTC	CASSLGGVQETQYF
TRBV19	NA	NA	TRBJ2-7	TGTGCCAGTAGTAACCGGGACTCCAGCTCCTACGAGCAGTACTTC	CASSNRDSSSYEQYF
TRBV27	NA	NA	TRBJ1-1	TGTGCCAGCAGGACCACAGGCGGCACTAATAGTGAAGCTTTCTTT	CASRTTGGTNSEAFF
TRBV27	NA	TRBD1	TRBJ1-5	TGTGCCAGCAGTAAGGGACAGGGATTAGGTCAGCCCCAGCATTTT	CASSKGQGLGQPQHF
TRBV4-1	NA	NA	TRBJ2-2	TGCGCCAGCAGCTCACGGTGGAACACCGGGGAGCTGTTTTTT	CASSSRWNTGELFF
TRBV7-2	few	TRBD2	TRBJ2-1	TGTGCCAGCAGCTTAATTAGCACGGTTCAGCGGGGGAATGAGCAGTTCTTC	CASSLISTVQRGNEQFF
TRBV21-1	NA	NA	TRBJ2-5	TGTGCCGGACAGGGCCCCCCAAATGGAGGCACCCAGTACTTC	CAGQGPPNGGTQYF
TRBV7-3	NA	TRBD2	TRBJ2-2	TGTGCCAGCAGCTTAAACCCTAGCGGAAACACCGGGGAGCTGTTTTTT	CASSLNPSGNTGELFF
TRBV12-3/TRBV12-4	NA	NA	TRBJ1-1	TGTGCCAGCAGCCGCCTCAGTGGAGCTTTCTTT	CASSRLSGAFF
TRBV6-4	NA	NA	TRBJ1-6	TGTGCCAGCAGTGACTCGAAGAGGGGGTATAATTCACCCCTCCACTTT	CASSDSKRGYNSPLHF
TRBV4-1	NA	NA	TRBJ2-5	TGCGCCAGCAGCCTCGCGCCCAGCGGGACACAAGAGACCCAGTACTTC	CASSLAPSGTQETQYF
TRBV11-2	NA	TRBD1	TRBJ2-5	TGTGCCAGCAGCCCAAGCCCCCCTACAGGGGCAGAGACCCAGTACTTC	CASSPSPPTGAETQYF
TRBV2	NA	TRBD1	TRBJ2-2	TGTGCCAGCAGTGTATCCGGACAGGGGACCGGGGAGCTGTTTTTT	CASSVSGQGTGELFF
TRBV5-1	NA	TRBD1	TRBJ1-6	TGCGCCAGCAGCGTCGGACAGGGGACCTCACCCCTCCACTTT	CASSVGQGTSPLHF
TRBV29-1	NA	NA	TRBJ2-7	TGCAGCGTTGGCGAGGTGGCGGGCGGACCCTACGAGCAGTACTTC	CSVGEVAGGPYEQYF
TRBV7-3	NA	NA	TRBJ2-5	TGTGCCAGCAGCTTAGGCAGCCAAGAGACCCAGTACTTC	CASSLGSQETQYF
TRBV5-8	NA	NA	TRBJ2-3	TGTGCCAGCAGCTCCGGACAGGCCAGCGGGAGCCAGTATTTT	CASSSGQASGSQYF
TRBV28	NA	TRBD1	TRBJ2-1	TGTGCCAGCAGTTTGGATGGACAGGGGGAGTTCTTC	CASSLDGQGEFF
TRBV2	few	NA	TRBJ2-5	TGTGCCAGCAGCCCGACCGGGCAAGAGACCCAGTACTTC	CASSPTGQETQYF
TRBV11-2	NA	TRBD1	TRBJ2-5	TGTGCCAGCAGCTTAGCCGGGACAGCAAAAGAGACCCAGTACTTC	CASSLAGTAKETQYF
TRBV27	NA	TRBD1	TRBJ1-4	TGTGCCAGCAGTTTACAGGGGGCTAATGAAAAACTGTTTTTT	CASSLQGANEKLFF
TRBV7-9	NA	NA	TRBJ1-4	TGTGCCAGCAGCATACAGGGTGGCACTAATGAAAAACTGTTTTTT	CASSIQGGTNEKLFF
TRBV6-5	NA	NA	TRBJ1-6	TGTGCCAGCAGTTATGGAGGGGACAATTCACCCCTCCACTTT	CASSYGGDNSPLHF
TRBV18	NA	TRBD1	TRBJ2-7	TGTGCCAGCTCACCCCAGGGGGCGGCCACCTACGAGCAGTACTTC	CASSPQGAATYEQYF
TRBV21-1	NA	NA	TRBJ2-1	TGTGCCAGCAGCAAAGGTGTGGGAGGGCTTAGCTCCTACAATGAGCAGTTCTTC	CASSKGVGGLSSYNEQFF